Here is one T cell receptor beta chain with its context. This sample is drawn from a study of blood T cell repertoires in COVID-19. Study in general: From the United States, Italy and Spain came samples of acute and convalescent COVID-19.

TCRdb keeps only in-frame clones here, not all; method: immunoSEQ multiplex PCR. The data show a few hundred thousand clones, about nine tenths seen once. Germline lookup yields CDR1 SGHVS and CDR2 FNYEAQ. The CDR3 spans 12 residues. Trimming stripped 5 bases from V and 4 bases from J, with 9 bases between. The clonotype was recovered from a middle-aged woman who had recovered from COVID-19. The sample consisted of peripheral blood. This chain links TRBV7-6 with TRBJ2-7; no clear D gene. The CDR3 sequence is CASSPSRYEQYF. CDR3 bases: TGTGCCAGCAGCCCGAGCAGGTACGAGCAGTACTTC. Supplemented by reference TRBV7-6 and TRBJ2-7, the full variable domain reads GAGVSQSPRYKVTKRGQDVALRCDPISGHVSLYWYRQALGQGPEFLTYFNYEAQQDKSGLPNDRFSAERPEGSISTLTIQRTEQRDSAMYRCASSPSRYEQYFGPGTRLTVT.